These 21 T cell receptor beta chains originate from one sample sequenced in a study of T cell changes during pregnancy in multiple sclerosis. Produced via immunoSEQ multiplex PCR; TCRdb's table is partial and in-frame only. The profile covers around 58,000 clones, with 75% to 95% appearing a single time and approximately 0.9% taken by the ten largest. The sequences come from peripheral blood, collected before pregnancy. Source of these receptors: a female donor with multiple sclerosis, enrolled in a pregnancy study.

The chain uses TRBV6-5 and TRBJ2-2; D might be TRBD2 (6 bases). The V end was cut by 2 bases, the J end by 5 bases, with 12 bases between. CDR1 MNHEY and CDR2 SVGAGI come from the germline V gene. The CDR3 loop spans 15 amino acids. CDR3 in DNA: TGTGCCAGCAGTTACGGAGGGGCTTGGACCGGGGAGCTGTTTTTT. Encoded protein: CASSYGGAWTGELFF.

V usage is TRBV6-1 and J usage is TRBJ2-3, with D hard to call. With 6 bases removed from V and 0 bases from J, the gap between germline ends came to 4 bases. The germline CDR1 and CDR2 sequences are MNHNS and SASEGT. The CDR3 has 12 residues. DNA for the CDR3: TGTGCCAGCAGGACTAGCACAGATACGCAGTATTTT. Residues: CASRTSTDTQYF.

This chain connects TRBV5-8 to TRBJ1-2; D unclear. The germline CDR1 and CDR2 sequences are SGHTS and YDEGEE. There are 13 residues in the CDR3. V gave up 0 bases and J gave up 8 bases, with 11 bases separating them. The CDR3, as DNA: TGTGCCAGCAGCTTGGTGCGGTCCGGGGGCTACACCTTC. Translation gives CASSLVRSGGYTF.

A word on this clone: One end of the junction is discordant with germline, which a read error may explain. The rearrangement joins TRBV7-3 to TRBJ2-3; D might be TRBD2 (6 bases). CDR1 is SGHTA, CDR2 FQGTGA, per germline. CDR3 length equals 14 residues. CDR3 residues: CASSSKTSGTSGDF. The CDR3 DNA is TGTGCCAGCAGCTCGAAAACCTCCGGAACATCGGGGGATTTT.

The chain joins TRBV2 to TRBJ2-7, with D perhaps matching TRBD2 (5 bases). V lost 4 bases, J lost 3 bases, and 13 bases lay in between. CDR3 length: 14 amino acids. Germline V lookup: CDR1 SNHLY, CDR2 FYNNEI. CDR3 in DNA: TGTGCCAGCAGTGTGGAGGCAGCCCACTACGAGCAGTACTTC. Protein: CASSVEAAHYEQYF.

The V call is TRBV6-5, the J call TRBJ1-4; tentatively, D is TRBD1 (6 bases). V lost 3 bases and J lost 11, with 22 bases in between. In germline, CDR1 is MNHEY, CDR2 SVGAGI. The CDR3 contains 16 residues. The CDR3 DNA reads TGTGCCAGCAGTTATCGGCAGGGGATAGGGGATCTGAAACTGTTTTTT. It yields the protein CASSYRQGIGDLKLFF.

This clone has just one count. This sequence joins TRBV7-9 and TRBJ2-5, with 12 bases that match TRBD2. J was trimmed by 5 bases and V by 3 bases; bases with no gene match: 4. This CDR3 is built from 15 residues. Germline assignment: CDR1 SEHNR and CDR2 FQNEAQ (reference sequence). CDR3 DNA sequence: TGTGCCAGCAGCTTCGGACTAGCGGGACAGGAGACCCAGTACTTC. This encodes CASSFGLAGQETQYF.

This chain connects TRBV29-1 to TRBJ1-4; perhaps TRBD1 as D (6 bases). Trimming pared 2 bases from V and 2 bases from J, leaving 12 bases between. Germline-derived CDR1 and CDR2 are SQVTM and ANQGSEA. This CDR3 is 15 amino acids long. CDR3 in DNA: TGCAGCGTTGAAAGTCGGACAGTGACTAATGAAAAACTGTTTTTT. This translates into CSVESRTVTNEKLFF. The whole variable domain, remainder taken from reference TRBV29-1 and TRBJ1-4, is SAVISQKPSRDICQRGTSLTIQCQVDSQVTMMFWYRQQPGQSLTLIATANQGSEATYESGFVIDKFPISRPNLTFSTLTVSNMSPEDSSIYLCSVESRTVTNEKLFFGSGTQLSVL.

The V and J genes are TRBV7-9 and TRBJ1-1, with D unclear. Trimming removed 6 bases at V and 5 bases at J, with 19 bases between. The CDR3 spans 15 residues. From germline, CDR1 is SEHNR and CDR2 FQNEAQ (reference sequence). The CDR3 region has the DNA TGTGCCAGCAGTAGAAGAGAGGTGACTAGGACTGAAGCTTTCTTT. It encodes CASSRREVTRTEAFF.

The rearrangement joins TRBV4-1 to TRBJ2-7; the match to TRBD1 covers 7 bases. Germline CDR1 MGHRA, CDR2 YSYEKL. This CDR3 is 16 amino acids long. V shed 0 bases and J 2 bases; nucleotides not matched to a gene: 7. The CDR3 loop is CASSQDSRGLTYEQYF. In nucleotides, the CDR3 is TGCGCCAGCAGCCAAGATTCCAGGGGGTTGACCTACGAGCAGTACTTC.

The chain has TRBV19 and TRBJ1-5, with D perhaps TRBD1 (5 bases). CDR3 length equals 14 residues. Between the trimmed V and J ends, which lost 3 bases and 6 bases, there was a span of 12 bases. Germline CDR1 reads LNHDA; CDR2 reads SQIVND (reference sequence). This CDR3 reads CASSIELQGQPQHF. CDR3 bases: TGTGCCAGTAGTATTGAACTTCAGGGTCAGCCCCAGCATTTT.

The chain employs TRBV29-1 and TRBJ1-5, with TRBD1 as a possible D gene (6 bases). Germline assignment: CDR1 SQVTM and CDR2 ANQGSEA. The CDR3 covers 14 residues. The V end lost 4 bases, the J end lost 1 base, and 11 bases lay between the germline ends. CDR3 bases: TGCAGCGTTGGAGGGGGGGACAGCAATCAGCCCCAGCATTTT. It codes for CSVGGGDSNQPQHF.

CDR3 nucleotide sequence: TGCGCCAGCAGCCAAGACCACAGCCTTGAAGCTTTCTTT. It codes for CASSQDHSLEAFF. V and J are TRBV4-3 and TRBJ1-1; D ambiguous. CDR1 and CDR2 (germline): LGHNA, YSLEER. The CDR3 length is 13 residues. V was pared by 0 bases and J by 7 bases, with 9 bases between.

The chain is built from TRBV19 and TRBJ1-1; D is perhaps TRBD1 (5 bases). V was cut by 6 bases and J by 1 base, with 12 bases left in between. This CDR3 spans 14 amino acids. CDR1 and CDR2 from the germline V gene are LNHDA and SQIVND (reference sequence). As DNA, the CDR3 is TGTGCCAGTAGCTTGTGGACACAGAACACTGAAGCTTTCTTT. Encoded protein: CASSLWTQNTEAFF. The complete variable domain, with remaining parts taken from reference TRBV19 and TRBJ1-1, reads DGGITQSPKYLFRKEGQNVTLSCEQNLNHDAMYWYRQDPGQGLRLIYYSQIVNDFQKGDIAEGYSVSREKKESFPLTVTSAQKNPTAFYLCASSLWTQNTEAFFGQGTRLTVV.

The CDR3 DNA follows: TGTGCCAGCAGCTTATACCAGGGGGTCGGTAATGAAAAACTGTTTTTT. Translated, it gives CASSLYQGVGNEKLFF. The V call is TRBV7-2, the J call TRBJ1-4; 7 bases match TRBD1. The ends lost 2 bases at V and 4 bases at J; junction bases unmatched: 7. Germline CDR1 SGHTA, CDR2 FQGNSA. The CDR3 is 16 amino acids.

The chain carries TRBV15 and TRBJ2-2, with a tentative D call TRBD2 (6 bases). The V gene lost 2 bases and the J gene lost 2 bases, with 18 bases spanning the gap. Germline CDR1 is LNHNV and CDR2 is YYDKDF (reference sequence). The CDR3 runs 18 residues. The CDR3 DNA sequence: TGTGCCACCAGCAGAACCACGGGACGGCGGGGAAACACCGGGGAGCTGTTTTTT. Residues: CATSRTTGRRGNTGELFF. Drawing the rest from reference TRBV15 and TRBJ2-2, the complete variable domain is DAMVIQNPRYQVTQFGKPVTLSCSQTLNHNVMYWYQQKSSQAPKLLFHYYDKDFNNEADTPDNFQSRRPNTSFCFLDIRSPGLGDTAMYLCATSRTTGRRGNTGELFFGEGSRLTVL.

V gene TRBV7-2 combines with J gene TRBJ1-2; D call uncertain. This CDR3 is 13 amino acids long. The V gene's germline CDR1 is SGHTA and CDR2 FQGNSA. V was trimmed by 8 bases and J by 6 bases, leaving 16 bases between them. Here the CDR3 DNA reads TGTGCCAGCGGACTTCACGCTGAGAATGGCTACACCTTC. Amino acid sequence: CASGLHAENGYTF.

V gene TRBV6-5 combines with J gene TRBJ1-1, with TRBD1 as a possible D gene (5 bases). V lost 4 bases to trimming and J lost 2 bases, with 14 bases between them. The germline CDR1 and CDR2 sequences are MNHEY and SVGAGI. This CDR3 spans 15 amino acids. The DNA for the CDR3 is TGTGCCAGCAGTTCCCAGAGACAGCTAAACACTGAAGCTTTCTTT. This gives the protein CASSSQRQLNTEAFF.

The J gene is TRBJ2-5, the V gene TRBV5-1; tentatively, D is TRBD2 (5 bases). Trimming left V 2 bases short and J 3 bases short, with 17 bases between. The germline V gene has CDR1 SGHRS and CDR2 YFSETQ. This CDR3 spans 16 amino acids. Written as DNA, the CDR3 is TGCGCCAGCAGCTTAGGGAACCGGGGTGGAAAAGAGACCCAGTACTTC. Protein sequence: CASSLGNRGGKETQYF.

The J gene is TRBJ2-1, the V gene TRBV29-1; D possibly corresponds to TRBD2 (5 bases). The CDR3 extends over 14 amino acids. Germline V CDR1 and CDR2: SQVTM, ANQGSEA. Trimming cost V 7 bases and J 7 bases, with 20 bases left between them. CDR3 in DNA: TGCAGCGCCCTCGGAGGAGGTTTGGGAAATGAGCAGTTCTTC. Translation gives CSALGGGLGNEQFF.

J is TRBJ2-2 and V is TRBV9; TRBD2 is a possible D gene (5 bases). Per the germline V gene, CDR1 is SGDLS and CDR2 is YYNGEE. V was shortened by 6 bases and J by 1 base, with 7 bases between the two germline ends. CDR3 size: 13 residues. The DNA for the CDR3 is TGTGCCAGCACAGCGGTGAACACCGGGGAGCTGTTTTTT. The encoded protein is CASTAVNTGELFF.